In its sample, the clone carrying this T cell receptor beta chain was seen many times. The antigen is unknown. How the authors handled the data: Samples ranged from roughly 20,000 to 750,000 TCRs, with a median of roughly 95,000. From the RACE reads, TCRdb called clonotypes with MiXCR, one entry per CDR3 protein. TCRdb's processing, not the study's, gives the V and J calls here. Among tens of thousands of distinct CDR3 sequences listed, approximately 7.6% were seen once. This sample is drawn from a study of human T cells and chemical hapten exposure. Study context: Small pooled library volume differences chiefly drove per-sample TCR yield variation.

Time point of the sample: pre-sensitization, week 0. Treatment in this sample: therapeutic diphenylcyclopropenone sensitization with weekly scalp DPC. Study-wide results and caveats: Versus controls, expanded TCRs had significantly more large CDR3 similarity clusters. Having alopecia, the donors may differ immunologically from healthy people.

There are 13 residues in the CDR3. V lost 4 bases to trimming and J lost 1 base, with 7 bases between them. Germline assignment: CDR1 MNHNY and CDR2 SVGAGI (reference sequence). J is TRBJ1-1 and V is TRBV6-6; no firm D call. Sequencing used whole blood, obtained in connection with sensitization to the hapten diphenylcyclopropenone (DPC). The origin of this receptor is a woman in her 50s with alopecia areata. Some clones in this sample may be carry-over from other donors' samples. Here the CDR3 reads CASSSRQNTEAFF. The CDR3 nucleotides are TGTGCCAGCAGTTCTCGACAGAACACTGAAGCTTTCTTT.